Shown below are 14 T cell receptor beta chains from a single sample sequenced in a study of shared clonotypes between healthy human individuals. Naivety among CD8 cells was defined by CD45RO negativity and positive CCR7 selection, thereby excluding terminally differentiated effector memory CD45RA+ cells. Data came from immunoSEQ multiplex PCR; TCRdb stores just in-frame clones and leaves some out. In the table there are about 610,000 clones, about 95% of which are singletons. Input material: naive CD8+ T cells sorted from blood. The receptor set was obtained from a woman aged 30 to 39 in good health.

J is TRBJ2-7 and V is TRBV27; maybe TRBD2 (5 bases). The V gene lost 6 bases and the J gene lost 3 bases, with 12 bases spanning the gap. This CDR3 spans 13 amino acids. The V gene's germline CDR1 is MNHEY and CDR2 SMNVEV (reference sequence). CDR3: CASRDGRGYEQYF. Written as DNA, the CDR3 is TGTGCCAGCAGGGATGGACGGGGCTACGAGCAGTACTTC.

Concerning this clone itself: The same CDR3 also results from other DNA sequences found in this sample. The chain combines TRBV27 with TRBJ1-5, with 7 bases matching TRBD1. The CDR3 has 13 residues. V lost 5 bases to trimming and J lost 7 bases; unmatched junction nucleotides: 5. Germline V gene sequence: CDR1 MNHEY, CDR2 SMNVEV (reference sequence). The CDR3 coding sequence is TGTGCCAGCAGTCCTGACAGGGACCAGCCCCAGCATTTT. Amino acids: CASSPDRDQPQHF.

The table lists this clone with a count of one. This chain connects TRBV28 to TRBJ2-1; 8 positions agree with TRBD2. The germline gives CDR1 MDHEN, CDR2 SYDVKM. The CDR3 has 20 residues. V dropped 4 bases and J dropped 4; count of bases not matched to a gene: 21. The CDR3 here is CASSSSRLTTKRGSYNEQFF. CDR3 sequence (DNA): TGTGCCAGCAGTTCATCGAGGCTGACAACAAAGCGGGGGTCTTACAATGAGCAGTTCTTC.

The CDR3 sequence: CASSRGQGAFYEQYF. DNA for the CDR3: TGTGCCAGTAGTCGTGGACAGGGGGCGTTTTACGAGCAGTACTTC. V and J are TRBV19 and TRBJ2-7; 11 positions agree with TRBD1. Germline-derived CDR1 and CDR2 are LNHDA and SQIVND (reference sequence). The CDR3 extends over 15 amino acids. Trimming at V came to 5 bases and at J to 4 bases, leaving 7 bases not matched to a gene. The full variable domain, rest sourced from reference TRBV19 and TRBJ2-7, is DGGITQSPKYLFRKEGQNVTLSCEQNLNHDAMYWYRQDPGQGLRLIYYSQIVNDFQKGDIAEGYSVSREKKESFPLTVTSAQKNPTAFYLCASSRGQGAFYEQYFGPGTRLTVT.

This clone was counted only a few times. Other nucleotide sequences from this sample produce the same CDR3. The genes are TRBV27 and TRBJ2-7; D is unresolved. Trimming took off 2 bases at V and 2 bases at J, with 7 bases between the two ends. The CDR3 is 13 residues long. Germline V gene lookup returns CDR1 MNHEY and CDR2 SMNVEV (reference sequence). This chain's CDR3 is CASSLGSTYEQYF. CDR3 bases: TGTGCCAGCAGTTTAGGCAGCACCTACGAGCAGTACTTC.

J is TRBJ2-7 and V is TRBV9, with 10 bases aligning to TRBD1. The germline gives CDR1 SGDLS, CDR2 YYNGEE. This CDR3 spans 16 amino acids. The V gene end was trimmed by 4 bases and the J gene end by 1 base; junction bases not matched to a gene: 8. The CDR3 DNA follows: TGTGCCAGCAGCCGGGACAGGGGTACCGGGTCCTACGAGCAGTACTTC. Amino acid sequence: CASSRDRGTGSYEQYF.

V is TRBV27 and J is TRBJ2-2; 11 bases match TRBD1. The CDR3 runs 15 residues. Germline CDR1 and CDR2: MNHEY and SMNVEV (reference sequence). Trimming took 6 bases from V and 9 from J; bases not matched to a gene: 9. The CDR3 DNA is TGTGCCAGCAGCCTAAGAGGACAGGGGGCAAGGGAGCTGTTTTTT. It yields the protein CASSLRGQGARELFF.

The chain recombines TRBV11-2 with TRBJ2-7; the D gene is possibly TRBD2 (6 bases). CDR1 is SGHAT, CDR2 FQNNGV, per germline. This CDR3 comprises 14 residues. Trimming removed 1 base at V and 4 bases at J, with 11 bases between. The CDR3 loop reads CASSLVAGTYEQYF. The CDR3 DNA reads TGTGCCAGCAGCTTAGTGGCGGGAACGTACGAGCAGTACTTC.

The chain carries TRBV5-1 and TRBJ2-1, with 7 bases that match TRBD2. This CDR3 has 16 amino acids. Germline V gene data show CDR1 as SGHRS and CDR2 as YFSETQ. V shed 3 bases, J shed 3 bases, and the junction held 9 bases outside the gene matches. The CDR3 coding sequence is TGCGCCAGCAGCTCCATCTATAGCGGGCGCTACAATGAGCAGTTCTTC. It specifies CASSSIYSGRYNEQFF.

This rearrangement joins TRBV15 to TRBJ1-1; no reliable D call. CDR1 LNHNV and CDR2 YYDKDF come from the germline V gene (reference sequence). The CDR3 sequence is 12 residues long. Trimming left V 2 bases short and J 5 bases short, with 6 bases between. CDR3 region: CATSRSFTEAFF. Written as DNA, the CDR3 is TGTGCCACCAGCAGATCCTTTACTGAAGCTTTCTTT.

J is TRBJ2-7 and V is TRBV6-1, with TRBD1 as a possible D gene (6 bases). V was pared by 6 bases and J by 0 bases, with 15 bases between. This CDR3 is 15 amino acids long. Germline V gene sequence: CDR1 MNHNS, CDR2 SASEGT. The CDR3 bases are TGTGCCAGCAGACCCCGGGACACTTCCTCCTACGAGCAGTACTTC. Protein product: CASRPRDTSSYEQYF.

Points on this clone: The same CDR3 arises from other DNA sequences in this sample as well. V gene TRBV10-2 combines with J gene TRBJ1-1; perhaps TRBD1 as D (5 bases). Germline CDR1 WSHSY, CDR2 SAAADI. This CDR3 region has 13 residues. Trimming removed 3 bases from V and 4 bases from J, with 9 bases in between. The CDR3 region is CASSDQGATEAFF. In DNA form, the CDR3 reads TGCGCCAGCAGTGATCAGGGTGCCACTGAAGCTTTCTTT.

This chain connects TRBV27 to TRBJ1-1, with D possibly being TRBD1 (5 bases). The CDR3 runs to 15 residues. Germline CDR1 and CDR2: MNHEY and SMNVEV (reference sequence). Trimming shortened V by 2 bases and J by 0 bases, and 10 bases separated the two germline ends. CDR3 region: CASSLQGGMNTEAFF. For the CDR3, the DNA is TGTGCCAGCAGTTTACAGGGAGGGATGAACACTGAAGCTTTCTTT.

V is TRBV28 and J is TRBJ2-1; 9 positions match TRBD1. This CDR3 contains 15 residues. J gave up 8 bases and V 7 bases, and 12 bases lay outside the gene matches. The germline V gene has CDR1 MDHEN and CDR2 SYDVKM. CDR3 sequence: CASTNAGTGWYEQFF. In DNA, the CDR3 is TGTGCCAGCACCAACGCCGGGACAGGGTGGTATGAGCAGTTCTTC.